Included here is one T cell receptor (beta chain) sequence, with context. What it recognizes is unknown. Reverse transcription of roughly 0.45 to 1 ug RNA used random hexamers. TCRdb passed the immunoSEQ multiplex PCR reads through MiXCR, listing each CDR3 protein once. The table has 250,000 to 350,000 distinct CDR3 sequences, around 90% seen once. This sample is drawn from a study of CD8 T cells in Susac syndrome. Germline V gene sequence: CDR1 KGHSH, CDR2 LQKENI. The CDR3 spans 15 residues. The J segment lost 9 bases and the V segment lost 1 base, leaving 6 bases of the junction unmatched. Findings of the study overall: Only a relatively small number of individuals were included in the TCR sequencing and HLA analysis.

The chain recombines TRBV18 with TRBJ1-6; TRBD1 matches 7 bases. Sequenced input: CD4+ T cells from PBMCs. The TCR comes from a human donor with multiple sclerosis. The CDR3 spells CASSPQNRGGSPLHF. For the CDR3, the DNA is TGTGCCAGCTCACCACAGAACAGGGGTGGTTCACCCCTCCACTTT.